This paragraph covers one TCR beta chain sequence. Its specificity is unknown. The data stem from a study of CD8+CD57+ T cells in acquired aplastic anemia. Study in general: Healthy donor CD4+ cell samples had a mean of approximately 11 million reads.

The germline gives CDR1 SGHRS, CDR2 YFSETQ. There are 13 residues in the CDR3. V was trimmed by 1 base and J by 5 bases, leaving 9 bases between them. TCR beta VDJ and CDR3 profiling used genomic DNA as template. Each CDR3 protein is one row after TCRdb ran MiXCR on the reads. The data show hundreds of thousands of distinct CDR3 sequences, around 68% seen once. Findings and caveats of the study: Patients and controls had CD8+ Simpson's diversity values that were not significantly distinct.

The chain recombines TRBV5-1 with TRBJ1-2, with D perhaps matching TRBD1 (5 bases). The receptor comes from a human donor in good health, serving as a control. Material for sequencing was sorted CD4+, CD8+, or CD8+CD57+ T cells (not recorded which) from PBMCs. CDR3 nucleotides: TGCGCCAGCAGCTTGACAGGAGAATATGGCTACACCTTC. It is translated as CASSLTGEYGYTF.